Each of the 16 T cell receptor beta chains below was sequenced from the same sample in a study of blood T cell repertoires in COVID-19. Method: immunoSEQ multiplex PCR; TCRdb's copy keeps in-frame clones and lacks some. The data contain 250,000 to 300,000 clones, 89% of them singletons. Sequenced input: PBMCs or T cells enriched from blood (not recorded which). The receptors stem from a woman aged 60-70 years who had recovered from COVID-19.

V gene TRBV5-1 combines with J gene TRBJ1-4; 9 positions match TRBD1. The V gene end was trimmed by 1 base and the J gene end by 7 bases; junction bases not matched to a gene: 2. This CDR3 contains 14 residues. CDR1 and CDR2 from the germline V gene are SGHRS and YFSETQ. CDR3 region: CASSLTGGVEKLFF. The CDR3 coding sequence is TGCGCCAGCAGCTTGACAGGGGGCGTTGAAAAACTGTTTTTT.

This sequence joins TRBV5-1 and TRBJ1-3; D perhaps matches TRBD1 (6 bases). Deletions cut 4 bases from V and 2 bases from J, with 10 bases between. The V gene's germline CDR1 is SGHRS and CDR2 YFSETQ. There are 14 residues in the CDR3. The CDR3 region has the DNA TGCGCCAGCAGCACCCAGGGGCCTGGAAACACCATATATTTT. Its translation is CASSTQGPGNTIYF.

The rearrangement joins TRBV19 to TRBJ2-1, with 10 bases fitting TRBD2. The CDR3 loop spans 16 amino acids. V shed 3 bases, J shed 9 bases, and the junction held 11 bases outside the gene matches. Looked up from germline, CDR1 is LNHDA and CDR2 is SQIVND (reference sequence). The CDR3, as DNA: TGTGCCAGTAGTATCGGAAGCCTAGCGGGGGTGGGTGAGCAGTTCTTC. Protein: CASSIGSLAGVGEQFF.

The chain joins TRBV10-1 to TRBJ2-1, with TRBD2 matching over 9 bases. Trimming removed 8 bases from V and 2 bases from J; junction bases left unmatched: 1. The CDR3 runs 13 residues. Germline V lookup: CDR1 WNHNN, CDR2 SYGVQD (reference sequence). The CDR3 coding sequence is TGCGCCAGCTCTAGCGGGACCTACAATGAGCAGTTCTTC. Its protein is CASSSGTYNEQFF.

This clone was counted between two and nine times. The chain employs TRBV6-2 or TRBV6-3 and TRBJ1-2, with D possibly matching TRBD1 (6 bases). V was trimmed by 2 bases and J by 7 bases, leaving 23 bases between them. The germline V gene encodes CDR1 MNHEY and CDR2 SVGEGT. The CDR3 runs to 17 residues. The CDR3 bases are TGTGCCAGCAGTTACACGACGTACAGGGTTGTAGGTGCTGGCTACACCTTC. Protein product: CASSYTTYRVVGAGYTF.

Comment on this clone: In the same sample, other DNA sequences code for this CDR3. The chain carries TRBV7-3 and TRBJ2-5, with a weak D call TRBD1 (5 bases). Germline lookup yields CDR1 SGHTA and CDR2 FQGTGA. V lost 5 bases, J lost 1 base, and 11 bases lay in between. The CDR3 spans 14 residues. CDR3 DNA: TGTGCCAGCAGCCCAACAGGTCTCCAAGAGACCCAGTACTTC. Translated, it gives CASSPTGLQETQYF.

In its sample, this clone was seen once. This rearrangement joins TRBV11-3 to TRBJ2-7; D might be TRBD2 (5 bases). The CDR3 contains 15 residues. The germline CDR1 and CDR2 sequences are SGHNT and YENEEA. V dropped 0 bases and J dropped 2 bases, with 11 bases sitting between them. Here the CDR3 DNA reads TGTGCCAGCAGCTTAGATCAGGACTCCCCCTACGAGCAGTACTTC. Translating it yields CASSLDQDSPYEQYF.

This clone was recorded at least ten times. The gene calls are TRBV3-1 (or the pseudogene TRBV3-2) and TRBJ2-4; the match to TRBD2 covers 13 bases. Trimming cost V 2 bases and J 2 bases; bases outside gene matches: 3. In germline, CDR1 is LGHDT, CDR2 YNNKEL (reference sequence). The CDR3 has 17 residues. CDR3 residues: CASSQLGLAGTKNIQYF. The CDR3 region has the DNA TGTGCCAGCAGCCAATTGGGACTAGCGGGGACCAAAAACATTCAGTACTTC.

V and J are TRBV5-1 and TRBJ2-5; TRBD1 might be the D (6 bases). Germline V CDR1 and CDR2: SGHRS, YFSETQ. This CDR3 region has 15 residues. V dropped 0 bases and J dropped 2 bases, with 11 bases sitting between them. The CDR3 bases are TGCGCCAGCAGCTTGGCCGGGACATCTCAAGAGACCCAGTACTTC. It codes for CASSLAGTSQETQYF.

This clone was observed once. This chain joins TRBV9 and TRBJ1-5, with 8 bases aligning to TRBD1. CDR1 SGDLS and CDR2 YYNGEE come from the germline V gene. The CDR3 runs to 15 residues. The junction had 7 bases not matched to a gene; V was cut back by 4 bases and J by 4 bases. The CDR3 sequence: CASSSTTGGNQPQHF. The CDR3, as DNA: TGTGCCAGCAGCTCTACTACAGGGGGTAATCAGCCCCAGCATTTT.

This clone has more than one count but fewer than ten. The rearrangement joins TRBV7-8 to TRBJ2-7, with TRBD1 matching 8 bases. The CDR3 totals 14 residues. Trimming at V came to 5 bases and at J to 6 bases, leaving 9 bases not matched to a gene. CDR1 and CDR2 (germline): SGHVS, FQNEAQ. CDR3 coding DNA: TGTGCCAGCAGCCTCCGACAGGGGAGACCCGAGCAGTACTTC. It specifies CASSLRQGRPEQYF.

The chain combines TRBV5-1 with TRBJ1-1, with a weak D call TRBD1 (5 bases). Germline CDR1 reads SGHRS; CDR2 reads YFSETQ. The CDR3 spans 11 residues. Trimming removed 6 bases at V and 4 bases at J, with 7 bases between. CDR3 nucleotides: TGCGCCAGCAACGGGGGCACTGAAGCTTTCTTT. It is translated as CASNGGTEAFF. Looking up the rest from reference TRBV5-1 and TRBJ1-1 gives the full variable domain: KAGVTQTPRYLIKTRGQQVTLSCSPISGHRSVSWYQQTPGQGLQFLFEYFSETQRNKGNFPGRFSGRQFSNSRSEMNVSTLELGDSALYLCASNGGTEAFFGQGTRLTVV.

The rearrangement uses TRBV28 and TRBJ1-2; D is ambiguous. Deletions cut 5 bases from V and 4 bases from J, with 14 bases between. The length of the CDR3 is 14 residues. Looked up from germline, CDR1 is MDHEN and CDR2 is SYDVKM. The CDR3 DNA sequence: TGTGCCAGCAGTCCCCGGCAGGCCGTCTATGGCTACACCTTC. Translation: CASSPRQAVYGYTF.

The chain couples TRBV7-8 to TRBJ2-3; D might be TRBD1 (5 bases). Looked up from germline, CDR1 is SGHVS and CDR2 is FQNEAQ. Trimming took 5 bases from V and 3 from J, leaving 18 bases between them. This CDR3 spans 16 amino acids. The CDR3 nucleotides read TGTGCCAGCAGCCCAACTTACAGGTTACTGACAGATACGCAGTATTTT. The encoded protein is CASSPTYRLLTDTQYF.

The rearrangement links TRBV7-2 to TRBJ2-3; 8 nucleotides match TRBD2. Germline V CDR1 and CDR2: SGHTA, FQGNSA. This CDR3 contains 16 residues. Trimming removed 5 bases from V and 4 bases from J; junction bases left unmatched: 11. The CDR3 DNA sequence: TGTGCCAGCAGCCGTGGGGCGGGAGGCGGGGCAGATACGCAGTATTTT. It encodes CASSRGAGGGADTQYF.

The genes are TRBV12-5 and TRBJ2-2; 11 bases fit TRBD2. V was pared by 4 bases and J by 2 bases, with 3 bases of the junction left unmatched. The CDR3 runs 16 residues. Germline V gene data show CDR1 as LGHNT and CDR2 as FRNRAP. CDR3 coding DNA: TGTGCTAGTGGTTCGGGACTAGCGGCAAACACCGGGGAGCTGTTTTTT. It codes for CASGSGLAANTGELFF.